This T cell receptor beta chain was identified during a study of Ad26.COV2.S vaccination and SARS-CoV-2 variants. The study's findings and limits: Substantial post-vaccination breadth of spike-specific CD8+ and CD4+ T cell responses was reported. Total T cell responses, in the TCR breadth and depth analyses, may have been underestimated.

Treatment given: around 19 received Ad26.COV2.S at low or high dose, single or two shots; roughly five received placebo; per-sample allocation not given. Day 63 after the first vaccine or placebo injection was the time point for sampling. Donation was by an adult aged 18-55 years who was in Boston. SARS-CoV-2 spike from the Wuhan strain was encoded by the vaccine, an Ad26 vector. Notes on this clone: Its specificity is unknown.

TCRdb's copy holds only in-frame clones and misses some; the assay was immunoSEQ multiplex PCR. The sample carries around 450,000 clones, 89% recorded once. The CDR3 runs 13 residues. V shed 2 bases and J shed 5 bases, with 9 bases lying between them. Germline assignment: CDR1 SGHTA and CDR2 FQGNSA. This TCR was sampled from a person between 18 and 65 years old who received the Ad26.COV2.S COVID-19 vaccine or a placebo. The material was peripheral blood, obtained in a trial of Ad26.COV2.S vaccine versus placebo. The chain employs TRBV7-2 and TRBJ1-1, with D unclear. The CDR3 coding sequence is TGTGCCAGCAGCTTATACGGAGTGACTGAAGCTTTCTTT. Residues: CASSLYGVTEAFF. Drawing the rest from reference TRBV7-2 and TRBJ1-1, the complete variable domain is GAGVSQSPSNKVTEKGKDVELRCDPISGHTALYWYRQSLGQGLEFLIYFQGNSAPDKSGLPSDRFSAERTGGSVSTLTIQRTQQEDSAVYLCASSLYGVTEAFFGQGTRLTVV.